Described below is a single T cell receptor beta chain sequence and its context. This entry comes from a study of blood T cell repertoires in COVID-19. Study details: Sites in the United States, Italy and Spain provided acute and convalescent COVID-19 samples. PBMCs, B-cell-depleted T cells, or T cells provided the cDNA or gDNA that made up the material.

After removal of 5 bases from V and 2 bases from J, the junction contained 8 bases not matched to a gene. This CDR3 is 16 amino acids long. Germline lookup yields CDR1 MGHDK and CDR2 SYGVNS. Per the study methods: Reference gene primer amplification yielded estimated nucleated cell counts. Method: immunoSEQ multiplex PCR; TCRdb's copy keeps in-frame clones and lacks some. V, J and clone size derive from that table, while D and trimming were established from the DNA sequence. The data show tens of thousands of clones, roughly 86% seen once. The chain has TRBV25-1 and TRBJ1-2; the match to TRBD1 covers 10 bases. This sequence originates from a man aged 65 to 85 with active COVID-19. The specimen sequenced was peripheral blood. CDR3 amino acids: CASSPTGTGVNYGYTF. As DNA, the CDR3 is TGTGCCAGCAGTCCCACCGGGACAGGGGTGAACTATGGCTACACCTTC.